The 8 T cell receptor beta chains in this list originate from one sample, sequenced in a study of OX40 agonist ivuxolimab in advanced cancers. Measured with immunoSEQ multiplex PCR; TCRdb has only the in-frame clones, and not every one. The sample carries under 65,000 clones, around nine tenths recorded once. The sequenced sample was CD4+ or CD8+ T cells sorted from blood, obtained in a trial of the OX40 agonist ivuxolimab. These receptor sequences come from an adult with an advanced solid tumor such as melanoma, head and neck, liver or kidney cancer.

The chain couples TRBV4-3 to TRBJ1-2; possible D gene TRBD1, 5 bases. Germline CDR1 LGHNA, CDR2 YSLEER. V lost 0 bases, J lost 0 bases, and 8 bases lay in between. The CDR3 is 15 residues long. The CDR3 loop reads CASSQDPGPNYGYTF. CDR3 DNA sequence: TGCGCCAGCAGCCAAGATCCGGGACCTAACTATGGCTACACCTTC.

The chain combines TRBV19 with TRBJ2-2; D is undetermined. Germline V gene sequence: CDR1 LNHDA, CDR2 SQIVND (reference sequence). Trimming removed 3 bases at V and 0 bases at J, with 8 bases between. This CDR3 region has 15 residues. The CDR3 coding sequence is TGTGCCAGTAGTATTGGCTTACCGAACACCGGGGAGCTGTTTTTT. It encodes CASSIGLPNTGELFF.

The gene calls are TRBV4-3 and TRBJ2-7, with TRBD2 matching over 7 bases. Germline V gene data show CDR1 as LGHNA and CDR2 as YSLEER. This CDR3 spans 13 amino acids. J was trimmed by 4 bases and V by 6 bases; bases with no gene match: 6. The CDR3 loop is CASSEREGYEQYF. CDR3 in DNA: TGCGCCAGCAGTGAAAGGGAGGGTTACGAGCAGTACTTC.

V and J are TRBV5-1 and TRBJ2-5; 7 nucleotides line up with TRBD1. The CDR3 loop spans 14 amino acids. The germline V gene has CDR1 SGHRS and CDR2 YFSETQ. Germline trimming cut 3 bases from V and 1 base from J; bases unmatched to any gene: 3. The CDR3 region is CASSSTGIQETQYF. The CDR3 DNA follows: TGCGCCAGCAGCTCGACAGGGATCCAAGAGACCCAGTACTTC.

The CDR3 DNA reads as TGTGCCAGCAGTGAAGGTGGAGACCCTTTCGATGAGCAGTTCTTC. Encoded protein: CASSEGGDPFDEQFF. The genes are TRBV25-1 and TRBJ2-1; D is unclear. The CDR3 spans 15 residues. The germline V gene encodes CDR1 MGHDK and CDR2 SYGVNS. The V end was cut by 2 bases, the J end by 8 bases, with 16 bases between. The full variable domain, in which reference TRBV25-1 and TRBJ2-1 provide the parts outside the CDR3, is EADIYQTPRYLVIGTGKKITLECSQTMGHDKMYWYQQDPGMELHLIHYSYGVNSTEKGDLSSESTVSRIRTEHFPLTLESARPSHTSQYLCASSEGGDPFDEQFFGPGTRLTVL.

The chain has TRBV7-3 and TRBJ1-1; TRBD1 aligns across 7 bases. The length of the CDR3 is 14 residues. The V segment lost 2 bases and the J segment 3 bases; nucleotides outside the gene matches: 3. Germline CDR1 reads SGHTA; CDR2 reads FQGTGA. The CDR3 DNA reads as TGTGCCAGCAGCTTACACAGGGGCGACACTGAAGCTTTCTTT. It translates to CASSLHRGDTEAFF.

The V gene is TRBV25-1, the J gene TRBJ2-1; no definite D call. CDR1 and CDR2 from the germline V gene are MGHDK and SYGVNS. Trimming removed 2 bases from V and 0 bases from J, with 11 bases in between. The CDR3 consists of 16 residues. The CDR3 DNA follows: TGTGCCAGCAGTGAACTCGACGGAAGCTCCTACAATGAGCAGTTCTTC. It yields the protein CASSELDGSSYNEQFF.

In this sample, this clone turned up once. V usage is TRBV11-2 and J usage is TRBJ2-3; TRBD2 aligns across 8 bases. V shed 10 bases, J shed 6 bases, and the junction held 9 bases outside the gene matches. The CDR3 spans 13 residues. The germline gives CDR1 SGHAT, CDR2 FQNNGV. CDR3 loop: CAIETGGGDTQYF. The CDR3 DNA reads TGTGCCATCGAGACAGGCGGGGGGGATACGCAGTATTTT.